The rows below give T cell receptor beta chains drawn from one sample of a study of radiation and T cells in renal cell carcinoma. Sequencing used immunoSEQ multiplex PCR; TCRdb keeps in-frame clones, though not all of them. The sample consists of approximately 10,000 clones, roughly 60% of them appearing once. The specimen was tumor tissue, collected from a patient whose treatment included radiotherapy and nephrectomy. The receptors derive from a woman aged 45-65 years with renal cell carcinoma. CDR3s include the opening cysteine and the closing phenylalanine or tryptophan. Fields, in order: CDR3 length, J gene, V gene, CDR3 protein.

>15|TRBJ2-2|TRBV27
CASSTRLAGTGELFF
>17|TRBJ2-1|TRBV28
CASSLSLGLGSYNEQFF
>16|TRBJ1-6|TRBV30
CAWRVTGTGESSPLHF
>17|TRBJ1-4|TRBV9
CASSASRDDVTNEKLFF
>15|TRBJ2-6|TRBV5-6
CASSFRGSGANVLTF
>16|TRBJ1-2|TRBV19
CASSSGQGVTNYGYTF
>14|TRBJ1-6|TRBV4-3
CASSQTGDRSPLHF
>15|TRBJ1-2|TRBV7-6
CASSPKTGSPEGYTF
>13|TRBJ2-5|TRBV6-6
CASSYGAKETQYF
>16|TRBJ2-1|TRBV18
CASSPPGQGSSNQQFF
>15|TRBJ2-2|TRBV4-3
CASSQDDSLTGELFF
>13|TRBJ2-2|TRBV18
CASSRSGTGELFF
>16|TRBJ1-5|TRBV7-8
CASSLGGQGGTQPQHF
>16|TRBJ2-7|TRBV6-6
CASSYSGDRGSYEQYF
>13|TRBJ2-1|TRBV7-9
CASSLTSYNEQFF
>11|TRBJ2-1|TRBV6-1
CASRIVDEQFF
>15|TRBJ2-2|TRBV11-1
CASSLDGQNTGELFF
>14|TRBJ1-1|TRBV9
CASSPSLRDTEAFF
>15|TRBJ1-5|TRBV2
CASSGSGDELGPQHF
>16|TRBJ2-2|TRBV5-4
CASSPGLAGVGGELFF
>14|TRBJ2-3|TRBV7-2
CASSLWDYTDTQYF
>14|TRBJ2-7|TRBV5-4
CASSLGTGAAEQYF
>15|TRBJ2-7|TRBV6-1
CASSREQGVTYEQYF
>15|TRBJ1-1|TRBV5-6
CASSLAAERLFEAFF
>15|TRBJ2-5|TRBV9
CASSTRDLHAETQYF
>15|TRBJ1-1|TRBV5-1
CASSLAAGVATEAFF
>14|TRBJ1-1|TRBV5-1
CASSAGTGGTEAFF
>14|TRBJ1-6|TRBV30
CAWSVGSYNSPLHF
>13|TRBJ2-7|TRBV10-2
CASNDRGPYEQYF
>17|TRBJ2-1|TRBV10-2
CASTREGLAGNPNEQFF
>14|TRBJ2-2|TRBV10-1
CASSGDLGSGELFF